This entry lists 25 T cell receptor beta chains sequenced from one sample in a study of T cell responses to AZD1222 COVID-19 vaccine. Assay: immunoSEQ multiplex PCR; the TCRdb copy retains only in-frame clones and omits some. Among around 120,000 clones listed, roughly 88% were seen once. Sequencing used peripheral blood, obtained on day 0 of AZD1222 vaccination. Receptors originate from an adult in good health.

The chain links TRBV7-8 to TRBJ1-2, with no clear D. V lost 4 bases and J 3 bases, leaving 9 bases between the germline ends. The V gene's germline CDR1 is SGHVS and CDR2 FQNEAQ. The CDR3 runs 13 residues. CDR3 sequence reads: CASSSTGDYGYTF. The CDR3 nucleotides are TGTGCCAGCAGCTCGACGGGCGACTATGGCTACACCTTC.

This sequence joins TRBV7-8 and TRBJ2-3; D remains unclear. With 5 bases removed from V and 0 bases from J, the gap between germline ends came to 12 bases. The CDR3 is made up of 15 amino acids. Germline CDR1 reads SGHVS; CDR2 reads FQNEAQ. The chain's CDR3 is CASSLVSISTDTQYF. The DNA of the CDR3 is TGTGCCAGCAGCCTTGTTTCGATCAGCACAGATACGCAGTATTTT.

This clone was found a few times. The CDR3 region has the DNA TGCGCCAGCAGCCAAGAACAACGGGCGGGGACTGTATATGGCTACACCTTC. It specifies CASSQEQRAGTVYGYTF. The chain joins TRBV4-1 to TRBJ1-2; TRBD1 might be the D (5 bases). CDR3 size: 17 residues. The V gene lost 0 bases and the J gene lost 5 bases, with 19 bases spanning the gap. Germline CDR1 reads MGHRA; CDR2 reads YSYEKL.

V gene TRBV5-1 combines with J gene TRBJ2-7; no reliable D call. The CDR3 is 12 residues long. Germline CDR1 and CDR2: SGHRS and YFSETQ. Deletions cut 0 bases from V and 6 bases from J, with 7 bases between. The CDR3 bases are TGCGCCAGCAGCTTGGTGGTGGGCGAGCAGTACTTC. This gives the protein CASSLVVGEQYF.

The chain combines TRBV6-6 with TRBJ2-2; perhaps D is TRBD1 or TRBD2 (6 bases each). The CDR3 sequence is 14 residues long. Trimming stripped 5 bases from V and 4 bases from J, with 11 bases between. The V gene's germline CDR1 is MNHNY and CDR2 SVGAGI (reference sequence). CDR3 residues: CASSEGGFTGELFF. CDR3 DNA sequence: TGTGCCAGCAGTGAGGGGGGCTTCACCGGGGAGCTGTTTTTT.

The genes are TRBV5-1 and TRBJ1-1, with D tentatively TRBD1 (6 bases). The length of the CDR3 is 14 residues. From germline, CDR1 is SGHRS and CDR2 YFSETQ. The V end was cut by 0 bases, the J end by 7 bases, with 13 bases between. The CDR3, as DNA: TGCGCCAGCAGCTTGGGTTCCGCGACAGGTGAAGCTTTCTTT. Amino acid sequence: CASSLGSATGEAFF.

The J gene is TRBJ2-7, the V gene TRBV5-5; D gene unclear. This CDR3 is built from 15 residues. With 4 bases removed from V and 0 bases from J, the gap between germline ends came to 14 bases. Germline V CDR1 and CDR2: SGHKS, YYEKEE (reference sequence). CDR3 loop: CASSVGPQSSYEQYF. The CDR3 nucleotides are TGTGCCAGCAGCGTCGGGCCTCAGAGCTCCTACGAGCAGTACTTC.

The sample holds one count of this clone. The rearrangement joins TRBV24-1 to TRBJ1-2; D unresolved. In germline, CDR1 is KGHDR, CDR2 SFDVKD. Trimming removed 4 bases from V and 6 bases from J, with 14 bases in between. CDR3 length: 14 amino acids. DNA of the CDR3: TGTGCCACCAGTGACTCCACAAGGAGGAATGGCTACACCTTC. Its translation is CATSDSTRRNGYTF.

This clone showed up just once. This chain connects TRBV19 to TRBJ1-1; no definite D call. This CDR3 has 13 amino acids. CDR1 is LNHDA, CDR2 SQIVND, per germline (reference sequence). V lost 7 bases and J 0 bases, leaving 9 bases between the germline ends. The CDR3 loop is CASTLRVNTEAFF. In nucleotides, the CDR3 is TGTGCCAGTACCCTGAGAGTGAACACTGAAGCTTTCTTT.

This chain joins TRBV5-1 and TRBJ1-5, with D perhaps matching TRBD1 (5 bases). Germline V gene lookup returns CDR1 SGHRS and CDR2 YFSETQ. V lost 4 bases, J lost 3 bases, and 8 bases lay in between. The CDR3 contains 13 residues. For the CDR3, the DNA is TGCGCCAGCAGCCAAGGGGACAATCAGCCCCAGCATTTT. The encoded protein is CASSQGDNQPQHF.

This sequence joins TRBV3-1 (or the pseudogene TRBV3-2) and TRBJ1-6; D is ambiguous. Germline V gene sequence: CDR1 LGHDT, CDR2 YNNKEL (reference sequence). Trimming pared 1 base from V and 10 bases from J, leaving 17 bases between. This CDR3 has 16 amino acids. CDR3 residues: CASSQGTYGTKSPLHF. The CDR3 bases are TGTGCCAGCAGCCAAGGGACGTACGGCACAAAGTCACCCCTCCACTTT.

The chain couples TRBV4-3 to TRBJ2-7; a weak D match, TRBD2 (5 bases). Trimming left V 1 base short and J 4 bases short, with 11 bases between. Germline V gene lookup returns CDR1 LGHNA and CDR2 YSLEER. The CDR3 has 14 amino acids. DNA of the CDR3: TGCGCCAGCAGCCAAGCCGACGGCGGGTACGAGCAGTACTTC. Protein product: CASSQADGGYEQYF.

CDR3 region: CASSPGLRDSLYGYTF. The CDR3, as DNA: TGTGCCAGCAGCCCAGGTCTTCGGGACAGCCTCTATGGCTACACCTTC. J is TRBJ1-2 and V is TRBV7-8; 7 bases match TRBD1. CDR3 length: 16 residues. The germline gives CDR1 SGHVS, CDR2 FQNEAQ. V was clipped by 5 bases and J by 4 bases; unmatched bases: 13.

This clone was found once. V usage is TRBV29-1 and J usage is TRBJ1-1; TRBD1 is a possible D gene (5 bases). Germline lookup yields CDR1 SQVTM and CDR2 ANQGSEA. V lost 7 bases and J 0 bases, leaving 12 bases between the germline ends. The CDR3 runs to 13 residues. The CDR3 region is CSGGVLVNTEAFF. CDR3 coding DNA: TGCAGCGGGGGGGTCCTTGTGAACACTGAAGCTTTCTTT.

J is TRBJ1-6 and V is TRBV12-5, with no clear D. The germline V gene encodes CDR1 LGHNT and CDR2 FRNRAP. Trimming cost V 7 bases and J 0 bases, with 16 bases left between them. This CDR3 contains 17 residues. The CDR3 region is CASAFQAASSYNSPLHF. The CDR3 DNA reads TGTGCTAGTGCCTTCCAGGCGGCGAGCTCCTATAATTCACCCCTCCACTTT. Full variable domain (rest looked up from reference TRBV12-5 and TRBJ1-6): DARVTQTPRHKVTEMGQEVTMRCQPILGHNTVFWYRQTMMQGLELLAYFRNRAPLDDSGMPKDRFSAEMPDATLATLKIQPSEPRDSAVYFCASAFQAASSYNSPLHFGNGTRLTVT.

CDR3 residues: CASSSPDRFSTDTQYF. Written as DNA, the CDR3 is TGTGCCAGCAGCTCTCCGGACAGATTTAGCACAGATACGCAGTATTTT. The V call is TRBV7-3, the J call TRBJ2-3, with TRBD1 as a possible D gene (6 bases). The CDR3 is made up of 16 amino acids. V lost 4 bases and J 0 bases, leaving 14 bases between the germline ends. CDR1 SGHTA and CDR2 FQGTGA come from the germline V gene.

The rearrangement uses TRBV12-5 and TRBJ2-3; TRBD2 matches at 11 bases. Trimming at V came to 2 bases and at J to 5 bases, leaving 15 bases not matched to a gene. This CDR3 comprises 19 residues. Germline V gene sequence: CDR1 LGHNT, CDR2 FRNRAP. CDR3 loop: CASGLLSGGASVYVDTQYF. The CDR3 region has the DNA TGTGCTAGTGGTTTGCTTAGCGGGGGGGCCTCGGTGTATGTAGATACGCAGTATTTT.

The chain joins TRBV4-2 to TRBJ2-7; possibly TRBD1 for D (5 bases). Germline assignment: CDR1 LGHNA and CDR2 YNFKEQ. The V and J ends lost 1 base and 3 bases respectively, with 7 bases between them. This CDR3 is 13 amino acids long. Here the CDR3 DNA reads TGTGCCAGCAGCCAAGCCCAGGGCTACGAGCAGTACTTC. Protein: CASSQAQGYEQYF.

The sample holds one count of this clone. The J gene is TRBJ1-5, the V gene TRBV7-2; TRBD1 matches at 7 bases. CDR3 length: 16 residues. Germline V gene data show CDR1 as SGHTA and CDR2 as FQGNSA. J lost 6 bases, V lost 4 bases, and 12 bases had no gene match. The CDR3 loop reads CASSSRRGRSGQPQHF. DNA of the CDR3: TGTGCCAGCAGCTCTCGTAGGGGGCGTTCGGGTCAGCCCCAGCATTTT. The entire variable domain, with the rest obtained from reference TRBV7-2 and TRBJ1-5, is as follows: GAGVSQSPSNKVTEKGKDVELRCDPISGHTALYWYRQSLGQGLEFLIYFQGNSAPDKSGLPSDRFSAERTGGSVSTLTIQRTQQEDSAVYLCASSSRRGRSGQPQHFGDGTRLSIL.

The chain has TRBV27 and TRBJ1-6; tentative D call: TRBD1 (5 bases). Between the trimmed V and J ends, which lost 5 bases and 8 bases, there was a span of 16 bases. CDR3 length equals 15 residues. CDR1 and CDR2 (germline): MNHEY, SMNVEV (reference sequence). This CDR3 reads CASSPPAGSDSPLHF. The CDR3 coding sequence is TGTGCCAGCAGTCCCCCCGCAGGGTCGGATTCACCCCTCCACTTT.

Written as DNA, the CDR3 is TGTGCCAGCAGCTCAGGGGGATCGGGAAAACTGTTTTTT. This translates into CASSSGGSGKLFF. The genes are TRBV7-2 and TRBJ1-4, with 7 positions matching TRBD1. The germline CDR1 and CDR2 sequences are SGHTA and FQGNSA. The V and J ends lost 4 bases and 10 bases, in that order; junction bases with no gene match: 6. The CDR3 spans 13 residues.

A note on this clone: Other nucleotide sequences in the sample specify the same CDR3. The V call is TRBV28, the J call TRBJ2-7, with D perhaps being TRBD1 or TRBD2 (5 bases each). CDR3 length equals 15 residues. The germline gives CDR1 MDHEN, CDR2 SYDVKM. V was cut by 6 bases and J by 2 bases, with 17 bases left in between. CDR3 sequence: CASSPSSGLTYEQYF. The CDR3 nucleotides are TGTGCCAGCAGCCCAAGTTCGGGGCTTACCTACGAGCAGTACTTC.

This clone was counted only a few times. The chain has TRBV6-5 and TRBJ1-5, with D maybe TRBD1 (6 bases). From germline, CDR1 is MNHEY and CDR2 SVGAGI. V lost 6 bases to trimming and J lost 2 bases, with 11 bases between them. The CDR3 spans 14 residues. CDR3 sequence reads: CASRKTGRNQPQHF. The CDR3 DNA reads TGTGCCAGCAGGAAAACAGGGCGCAATCAGCCCCAGCATTTT.

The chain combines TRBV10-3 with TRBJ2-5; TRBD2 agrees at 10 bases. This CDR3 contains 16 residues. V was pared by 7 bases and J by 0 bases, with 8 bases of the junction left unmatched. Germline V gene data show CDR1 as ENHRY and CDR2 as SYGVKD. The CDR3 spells CAIIGSGGAHQETQYF. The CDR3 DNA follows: TGTGCCATCATTGGGAGCGGGGGGGCCCACCAAGAGACCCAGTACTTC.

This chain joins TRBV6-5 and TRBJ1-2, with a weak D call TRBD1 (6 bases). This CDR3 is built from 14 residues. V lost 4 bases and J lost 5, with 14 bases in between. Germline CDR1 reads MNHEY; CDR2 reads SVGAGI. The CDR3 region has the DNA TGTGCCAGCAGTTGGGTGGGGCAGGGGTATGGCTACACCTTC. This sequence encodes CASSWVGQGYGYTF.